These 11 T cell receptor beta chains share one sample of origin, sequenced in a study of blood T cell repertoires in COVID-19. This table comes from immunoSEQ multiplex PCR, and its TCRdb copy is limited to in-frame clones, with some not included. In the table there are more than 90,000 clones, around 86% of which are singletons. Input material: peripheral blood. The source of these receptors is a man aged 70-80 years with acute or convalescent COVID-19.

The gene calls are TRBV3-1 (or the pseudogene TRBV3-2) and TRBJ1-2; unclear D gene. The CDR3 extends over 13 amino acids. Germline V gene lookup returns CDR1 LGHDT and CDR2 YNNKEL (reference sequence). Trimming cost V 2 bases and J 5 bases, with 9 bases left between them. CDR3 in DNA: TGTGCCAGCAGCCAACAAGGGAGTTATGGCTACACCTTC. Translated, it gives CASSQQGSYGYTF.

J is TRBJ1-6 and V is TRBV28; possible D gene TRBD1, 5 bases. V was clipped by 3 bases and J by 8 bases, with 14 bases between them. Germline lookup yields CDR1 MDHEN and CDR2 SYDVKM. This CDR3 is 15 amino acids long. The CDR3 loop is CASSLPQEYDSPLHF. The CDR3 DNA follows: TGTGCCAGCAGTTTGCCACAGGAGTATGATTCACCCCTCCACTTT.

Only a few counts were recorded for this clone. The chain links TRBV5-1 to TRBJ2-5, with 7 bases lining up with TRBD1. V shed 2 bases, J shed 5 bases, and the junction held 9 bases outside the gene matches. Germline CDR1 reads SGHRS; CDR2 reads YFSETQ. The CDR3 sequence is 15 residues long. The CDR3 bases are TGCGCCAGCAGCTTAGCAGGGGGATGGTGGGAGACCCAGTACTTC. This codes for CASSLAGGWWETQYF.

V is TRBV18 and J is TRBJ2-2; perhaps TRBD1 as D (5 bases). V was clipped by 5 bases and J by 4 bases, with 11 bases between them. Germline V gene sequence: CDR1 KGHSH, CDR2 LQKENI. CDR3 length: 14 residues. DNA for the CDR3: TGTGCCAGCTCAGAGTACAGGACCACCGGGGAGCTGTTTTTT. As protein: CASSEYRTTGELFF.

CDR3 amino acids: CASSHTRAAERSYNEQFF. The DNA of the CDR3 is TGTGCCAGCAGCCACACAAGGGCAGCGGAACGCTCCTACAATGAGCAGTTCTTC. V gene TRBV7-9 combines with J gene TRBJ2-1; TRBD2 is a possible D gene (5 bases). CDR3 length equals 18 residues. Trimming cost V 5 bases and J 0 bases, with 20 bases left between them. Per the germline V gene, CDR1 is SEHNR and CDR2 is FQNEAQ (reference sequence).

The chain is built from TRBV5-1 and TRBJ2-7, with D tentatively TRBD2 (5 bases). The germline V gene encodes CDR1 SGHRS and CDR2 YFSETQ. The V gene lost 0 bases and the J gene lost 2 bases, with 12 bases spanning the gap. The CDR3 loop spans 15 amino acids. CDR3 protein: CASSLGADGAYEQYF. The CDR3 DNA reads TGCGCCAGCAGCTTGGGAGCGGACGGAGCCTACGAGCAGTACTTC.

The V gene is TRBV18, the J gene TRBJ2-3; 9 bases line up with TRBD1. The CDR3 runs 16 residues. Per germline, CDR1 KGHSH and CDR2 LQKENI. The J segment lost 4 bases and the V segment lost 5 bases, leaving 10 bases of the junction unmatched. The CDR3 protein is CASSTPGQGPADTQYF. CDR3 in DNA: TGTGCCAGCTCAACCCCGGGACAGGGTCCCGCAGATACGCAGTATTTT.

The sample holds one count of this clone. CDR3 nucleotide sequence: TGTGCCAGCAGCTCTCAGGGTGTAAACACTGAAGCTTTCTTT. It yields the protein CASSSQGVNTEAFF. The rearrangement joins TRBV7-9 to TRBJ1-1; maybe TRBD1 (5 bases). The CDR3 totals 14 residues. Germline V lookup: CDR1 SEHNR, CDR2 FQNEAQ (reference sequence). Trimming stripped 4 bases from V and 2 bases from J, with 11 bases between.

Points on this clone: One end of the junction is discordant with germline, which a read error may explain. This chain connects TRBV7-2 to TRBJ2-1; D is perhaps TRBD2 (6 bases). CDR1 is SGHTA, CDR2 FQGNSA, per germline. The CDR3 totals 13 residues. The CDR3 reads CASSLDGASGCIF. In DNA, the CDR3 is TGTGCCAGCAGCTTAGACGGCGCCAGCGGGTGTATCTTC.

The chain couples TRBV11-1 to TRBJ1-2, with TRBD1 matching 7 bases. The germline V gene has CDR1 SGHAT and CDR2 FQDESV (reference sequence). V trimming: 5 bases; J trimming: 8 bases; junction bases outside the gene matches: 11. The CDR3 runs to 14 residues. The CDR3 loop is CASSPRTGGRGYTF. CDR3 bases: TGTGCCAGCAGCCCTAGGACAGGAGGAAGGGGCTACACCTTC.

On this clone: Distinct nucleotide sequences in the sample also encode this CDR3. This rearrangement joins TRBV5-1 to TRBJ1-6; no clear D. V lost 2 bases and J lost 1, with 7 bases in between. This CDR3 contains 15 residues. CDR1 is SGHRS, CDR2 YFSETQ, per germline. CDR3 loop: CASSLEGSYNSPLHF. The CDR3 bases are TGCGCCAGCAGCTTAGAGGGTTCCTATAATTCACCCCTCCACTTT.